Below, 28 T cell receptor beta chains from the same sample are listed, as sequenced in a study of T cells in Graves' hyperthyroidism and ophthalmopathy. Researchers took RNA transcripts and amplified the TCR beta CDR3 regions from them. The TCR CDR3 was amplified in a first-round RT-PCR using the HTBI primer set. Each CDR3 protein gets one entry after TCRdb re-called the multiplex PCR reads with MiXCR. The table lists around 370,000 distinct CDR3 sequences, approximately 17% of them singletons. Sequenced input: blood. These receptors came from a man between 18 and 35 years old with Graves' ophthalmopathy.

This clonotype was counted many times. The chain is built from TRBV18 and TRBJ1-1; D is possibly TRBD1 (5 bases). The CDR3 runs to 15 residues. In germline, CDR1 is KGHSH, CDR2 LQKENI. V was shortened by 0 bases and J by 0 bases, with 8 bases between the two germline ends. This CDR3 is CASSPPVGLNTEAFF. The CDR3 DNA is TGTGCCAGCTCACCACCCGTGGGGCTGAACACTGAAGCTTTCTTT.

This clonotype was seen repeatedly, ten times or more. V is TRBV3-1 and J is TRBJ2-1; 8 bases map to TRBD2. With 0 bases clipped from V and 6 bases from J, the junction kept 4 bases outside the gene matches. The CDR3 spans 15 residues. CDR1 and CDR2 (germline): LGHDT, YNNKEL (reference sequence). The CDR3 DNA is TGTGCCAGCAGCCAAGATAGTCTAGCGGGCAATGAGCAGTTCTTC. This encodes CASSQDSLAGNEQFF.

This clonotype has a count of ten or more. V usage is TRBV6-6 and J usage is TRBJ1-1; D is ambiguous. Per germline, CDR1 MNHNY and CDR2 SVGAGI (reference sequence). The CDR3 contains 14 residues. The V gene lost 7 bases and the J gene lost 1 base, with 13 bases spanning the gap. In DNA form, the CDR3 reads TGTGCCAGCACTTCTCGACGGGAGAACACTGAAGCTTTCTTT. It is translated as CASTSRRENTEAFF.

As for this clonotype: A much larger clone sits a single nucleotide away, making a read error possible. The gene calls are TRBV9 and TRBJ1-1; D is perhaps TRBD1 (6 bases). The CDR3 length is 14 residues. The germline CDR1 and CDR2 sequences are SGDLS and YYNGEE. V was clipped by 1 base and J by 1 base, with 8 bases between them. The CDR3 spells CASSVRGENTEAFF. The CDR3 nucleotides are TGTGCCAGCAGCGTAAGGGGGGAGAACACTGAAGCTTTCTTT.

This clonotype occurred a few times. The chain carries TRBV5-1 and TRBJ1-2; no clear D. CDR1 and CDR2 (germline): SGHRS, YFSETQ. Trimming took 4 bases from V and 8 from J, leaving 15 bases between them. This CDR3 region has 13 residues. CDR3 protein: CASSGPGEGGYTF. CDR3 in DNA: TGCGCCAGCAGCGGGCCCGGGGAAGGGGGCTACACCTTC.

This clonotype was counted between two and nine times. The chain employs TRBV20-1 and TRBJ2-7, with D unclear. The V end lost 6 bases, the J end lost 0 bases, and 15 bases lay between the germline ends. The CDR3 consists of 14 residues. Germline CDR1 reads DFQATT; CDR2 reads SNEGSKA (reference sequence). The CDR3 DNA is TGCAGTGCCAAGCCAAAGTTGAGCTCCTACGAGCAGTACTTC. It specifies CSAKPKLSSYEQYF.

This clonotype has ten or more counts. The CDR3 bases are TGTGCCAGCAGGGCTACAGGGGATTCAGAGAGCAATCAGCCCCAGCATTTT. Translated: CASRATGDSESNQPQHF. The genes are TRBV28 and TRBJ1-5; TRBD1 matches 7 bases. The V and J ends lost 6 bases and 1 base, in that order; junction bases with no gene match: 12. This CDR3 contains 17 residues. Germline CDR1 and CDR2: MDHEN and SYDVKM.

Many counts were recorded for this clonotype. The rearrangement uses TRBV15 and TRBJ2-7; D not resolved. V lost 1 base, J lost 0 bases, and 10 bases lay in between. Germline CDR1 LNHNV, CDR2 YYDKDF (reference sequence). The CDR3 totals 15 residues. The CDR3 DNA is TGTGCCACCAGCAGAGGAGGCGCTAGCTCCTACGAGCAGTACTTC. Translation: CATSRGGASSYEQYF.

Concerning this clonotype itself: A read error may be the cause here, since a much bigger clone is one base away. The gene calls are TRBV7-9 and TRBJ2-2, with 7 bases that match TRBD2. After removal of 4 bases from V and 1 base from J, the junction contained 9 bases not matched to a gene. CDR1 and CDR2 from the germline V gene are SEHNR and FQNEAQ (reference sequence). The CDR3 contains 17 residues. CDR3 sequence: CASSSPWEGWNTGELFF. The CDR3, as DNA: TGTGCCAGCAGCTCTCCCTGGGAGGGATGGAACACCGGGGAGCTGTTTTTT.

This clonotype has more than one count but fewer than ten. The chain links TRBV5-4 to TRBJ2-3; 12 positions agree with TRBD2. CDR1 SGHNT and CDR2 YYREEE come from the germline V gene (reference sequence). The CDR3 is 15 residues long. J gave up 4 bases and V 1 base, and 1 base lay outside the gene matches. The CDR3 bases are TGTGCCAGCAGCTTGCCTAGCGGGGGGGCAGATACGCAGTATTTT. Translation: CASSLPSGGADTQYF.

J is TRBJ1-5 and V is TRBV19; TRBD1 matches at 9 bases. CDR3 length: 14 residues. The germline gives CDR1 LNHDA, CDR2 SQIVND (reference sequence). V was clipped by 1 base and J by 7 bases; unmatched bases: 2. The CDR3 region has the DNA TGTGCCAGTAGTATAGGGACAGGGGACCAGCCCCAGCATTTT. It is translated as CASSIGTGDQPQHF. Supplemented by reference TRBV19 and TRBJ1-5, the full variable domain reads DGGITQSPKYLFRKEGQNVTLSCEQNLNHDAMYWYRQDPGQGLRLIYYSQIVNDFQKGDIAEGYSVSREKKESFPLTVTSAQKNPTAFYLCASSIGTGDQPQHFGDGTRLSIL.

This clonotype appeared a few times. The chain has TRBV10-3 and TRBJ2-1; D ambiguous. The CDR3 is 12 residues long. Germline CDR1 reads ENHRY; CDR2 reads SYGVKD. Trimming left V 4 bases short and J 9 bases short, with 10 bases between. This chain's CDR3 is CAISVAIGEQFF. The CDR3 DNA follows: TGTGCCATCAGTGTGGCAATAGGTGAGCAGTTCTTC.

This clonotype appeared many times. This rearrangement joins TRBV5-1 to TRBJ2-5, with D uncertain. The germline CDR1 and CDR2 sequences are SGHRS and YFSETQ. The CDR3 is made up of 12 amino acids. Trimming left V 4 bases short and J 1 base short, with 5 bases between. In DNA form, the CDR3 reads TGCGCCAGCAGCGAAGCCCAAGAGACCCAGTACTTC. Translated, it gives CASSEAQETQYF.

Ten or more counts support this clonotype. The chain links TRBV5-6 to TRBJ2-5, with TRBD2 matching 11 bases. The germline gives CDR1 SGHDT, CDR2 YYEEEE. CDR3 length: 18 amino acids. V was clipped by 0 bases and J by 5 bases; unmatched bases: 12. DNA for the CDR3: TGTGCCAGCAGCTTGGATACTAGCGGGGGATTGATAGGGGAGACCCAGTACTTC. This translates into CASSLDTSGGLIGETQYF.

This clonotype was counted once. A much more abundant neighbour one base away suggests this may be a read error. The chain's CDR3 is CASSQPGSGYTF. In nucleotides, the CDR3 is TGTGCCAGCAGCCAACCGGGCAGTGGCTACACCTTC. J is TRBJ1-2 and V is TRBV3-1; D not certain. This CDR3 is 12 amino acids long. V lost 2 bases, J lost 7 bases, and 8 bases lay in between. CDR1 LGHDT and CDR2 YNNKEL come from the germline V gene (reference sequence). The variable domain in full, with the rest retrieved from reference TRBV3-1 and TRBJ1-2, is DTAVSQTPKYLVTQMGNDKSIKCEQNLGHDTMYWYKQDSKKFLKIMFSYNNKELIINETVPNRFSPKSPDKAHLNLHINSLELGDSAVYFCASSQPGSGYTFGSGTRLTVV.

J is TRBJ2-3 and V is TRBV28, with D unresolved. The CDR3 sequence is 17 residues long. The germline gives CDR1 MDHEN, CDR2 SYDVKM. V dropped 6 bases and J dropped 2 bases, with 21 bases sitting between them. CDR3 amino acids: CASRASSRMGNTDTQYF. The CDR3 bases are TGTGCCAGCAGAGCCTCCTCCCGGATGGGCAACACAGATACGCAGTATTTT.

J is TRBJ1-1 and V is TRBV7-4; D is ambiguous. This CDR3 is built from 13 residues. From germline, CDR1 is SGHVT and CDR2 SQSDAQ. Trimming took off 6 bases at V and 1 base at J, with 9 bases between the two ends. CDR3 in DNA: TGTGCCAGCAGTACGACACAGAACACTGAAGCTTTCTTT. Its translation: CASSTTQNTEAFF.

This clonotype was recorded a few times. The genes are TRBV6-1 and TRBJ1-6, with 9 bases identical to TRBD1. This CDR3 has 18 residues. V shed 5 bases, J shed 0 bases, and the junction held 8 bases outside the gene matches. Germline V gives CDR1 MNHNS, CDR2 SASEGT. The CDR3: CASSRDRVWSSYNSPLHF. The CDR3 DNA reads TGTGCCAGCAGTCGGGACAGGGTTTGGAGCTCCTATAATTCACCCCTCCACTTT.

The chain uses TRBV3-1 and TRBJ2-3, with 7 bases matching TRBD2. Germline V lookup: CDR1 LGHDT, CDR2 YNNKEL (reference sequence). The J segment lost 1 base and the V segment lost 4 bases, leaving 5 bases of the junction unmatched. This CDR3 comprises 15 residues. The CDR3 loop is CASSRVRGGTDTQYF. CDR3 in DNA: TGTGCCAGCAGCCGAGTCCGGGGGGGCACAGATACGCAGTATTTT.

This clonotype was found once. With a much larger clone just one base away, this may be a read error. V and J are TRBV28 and TRBJ1-1; TRBD1 might be the D (6 bases). Germline V gives CDR1 MDHEN, CDR2 SYDVKM. There are 15 residues in the CDR3. The CDR3 sequence is CASSITGTKNAEAFF. CDR3 bases: TGTGCCAGCAGTATAACCGGGACAAAGAACGCTGAAGCTTTCTTT.

About this clonotype itself: An end of the junction does not agree with germline; a read error may underlie this. The rearrangement joins TRBV24-1 to TRBJ2-2, with D perhaps TRBD1 (6 bases). The CDR3 extends over 16 amino acids. Germline V lookup: CDR1 KGHDR, CDR2 SFDVKD. This CDR3 reads CATNDLGQSNTGELFF. CDR3 bases: TGTGCCACCAATGATCTAGGACAGTCGAACACCGGGGAGCTGTTTTTT.

Many counts were recorded for this clonotype. V is TRBV6-1 and J is TRBJ2-6; TRBD1 might be the D (5 bases). The V gene lost 7 bases and the J gene lost 2 bases, with 18 bases spanning the gap. CDR3 size: 17 residues. Germline V lookup: CDR1 MNHNS, CDR2 SASEGT. CDR3 residues: CASTVGPQGTGANVLTF. The CDR3 DNA follows: TGTGCCAGCACGGTGGGGCCCCAAGGGACTGGGGCCAACGTCCTGACTTTC.

The chain joins TRBV29-1 to TRBJ2-7; 10 positions match TRBD1. V was clipped by 4 bases and J by 7 bases; unmatched bases: 10. The CDR3 is 14 residues long. Germline lookup yields CDR1 SQVTM and CDR2 ANQGSEA. The CDR3 region is CSVAWGQGLDEQYF. CDR3 bases: TGCAGCGTTGCCTGGGGACAGGGGTTAGATGAGCAGTACTTC.

This clonotype was observed at least ten times. The chain is built from TRBV2 and TRBJ1-3, with 7 bases fitting TRBD1. The CDR3 spans 14 residues. Germline V CDR1 and CDR2: SNHLY, FYNNEI. The V gene end was trimmed by 7 bases and the J gene end by 2 bases; junction bases not matched to a gene: 5. The CDR3 region has the DNA TGTGCCAGCACCACAGACAGGGCTGGAAACACCATATATTTT. Its translation is CASTTDRAGNTIYF.

This clonotype has ten or more counts. The rearrangement links TRBV5-1 to TRBJ2-7; TRBD1 might be the D (6 bases). In germline, CDR1 is SGHRS, CDR2 YFSETQ. Trimming left V 4 bases short and J 3 bases short, with 17 bases between. The CDR3 has 15 amino acids. CDR3 coding DNA: TGCGCCAGCAGCCTTCTCGAGACAGGCTACTACGAGCAGTACTTC. Translating it yields CASSLLETGYYEQYF.

Remarks on this clonotype: An end of the junction does not agree with germline; a read error may underlie this. The chain couples TRBV5-1 to TRBJ2-5, with TRBD2 identical over 9 bases. The CDR3 consists of 16 residues. Germline loops: CDR1 SGHRS, CDR2 YFSETQ. The CDR3 DNA follows: TGTGCCAGCAGCTTGCGAGCGGGAGGACAACGGGAGACCCAGTACTTC. Translation gives CASSLRAGGQRETQYF.

This clonotype was seen many times. DNA of the CDR3: TGTGCCAGCAGCTTAGATGGGACAGGGGCCTACAATGAGCAGTTCTTC. Encoded protein: CASSLDGTGAYNEQFF. V and J are TRBV11-3 and TRBJ2-1; 10 nucleotides agree with TRBD1. After removal of 0 bases from V and 2 bases from J, the junction contained 1 base not matched to a gene. The CDR3 is 16 residues long. Germline-derived CDR1 and CDR2 are SGHNT and YENEEA.

The chain recombines TRBV5-1 with TRBJ1-1, with D perhaps TRBD1 (6 bases). In germline, CDR1 is SGHRS, CDR2 YFSETQ. This CDR3 region has 17 residues. Trimming removed 5 bases at V and 1 base at J, with 21 bases between. CDR3 amino acids: CASRRGTSGGGNTEAFF. The CDR3 nucleotides are TGCGCCAGCAGGAGGGGGACTAGCGGGGGCGGGAACACTGAAGCTTTCTTT.